The clone carrying this T cell receptor beta chain was seen many times. The source of the sample is a study of low-dose radiotherapy and immunotherapy resistance in tumors. Germline loops: CDR1 SEHNR, CDR2 FQNEAQ (reference sequence). This CDR3 is built from 15 residues. V lost 3 bases to trimming and J lost 1 base; unmatched junction nucleotides: 5. Both TCRalpha and TCRbeta chains were reverse transcribed with V-gene-specific primers. Using a constant-region primer together with a V-primer adapter, TCRs were subjected to 20 PCR cycles of amplification. MiXCR, applied by TCRdb to the reads, yields one record per CDR3 protein. Here the sample spans 35,000 to 50,000 distinct CDR3 sequences, roughly 28% being singletons. Time point in this sample: before trial treatment.

The sequenced sample was PBMCs, obtained before treatment. This chain joins TRBV7-9 and TRBJ1-1, with 7 bases identical to TRBD1. The sequence was collected from a male donor with gallbladder cancer. The CDR3 reads CASSLIGGANTEAFF. CDR3 nucleotide sequence: TGTGCCAGCAGCTTGATAGGGGGCGCGAACACTGAAGCTTTCTTT.